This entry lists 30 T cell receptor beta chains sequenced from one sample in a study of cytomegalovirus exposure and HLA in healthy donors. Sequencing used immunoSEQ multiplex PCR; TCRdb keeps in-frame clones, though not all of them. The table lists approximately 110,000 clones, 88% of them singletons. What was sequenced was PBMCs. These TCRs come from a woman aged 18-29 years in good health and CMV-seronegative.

The CDR3 loop reads CASSEGQGAFSPQHF. The CDR3 nucleotides are TGCGCCAGCAGCGAGGGACAGGGGGCGTTTTCGCCCCAGCATTTT. The chain joins TRBV5-1 to TRBJ1-5; 12 nucleotides match TRBD1. This CDR3 contains 15 residues. Germline CDR1 is SGHRS and CDR2 is YFSETQ. Trimming cost V 4 bases and J 9 bases; bases outside gene matches: 8.

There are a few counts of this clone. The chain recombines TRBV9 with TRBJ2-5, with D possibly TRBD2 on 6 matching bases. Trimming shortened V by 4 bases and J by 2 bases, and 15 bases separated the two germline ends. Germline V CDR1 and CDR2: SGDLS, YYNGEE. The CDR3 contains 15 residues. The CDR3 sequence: CASSLVGGWQETQYF. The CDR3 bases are TGTGCCAGCAGCCTAGTGGGGGGTTGGCAAGAGACCCAGTACTTC.

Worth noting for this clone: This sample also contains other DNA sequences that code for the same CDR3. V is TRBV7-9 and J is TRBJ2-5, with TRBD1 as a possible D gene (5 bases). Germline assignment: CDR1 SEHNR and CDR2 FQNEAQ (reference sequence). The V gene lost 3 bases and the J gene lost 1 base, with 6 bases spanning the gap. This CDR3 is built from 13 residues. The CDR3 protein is CASSLTVQETQYF. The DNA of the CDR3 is TGTGCCAGCAGCTTGACAGTCCAAGAGACCCAGTACTTC.

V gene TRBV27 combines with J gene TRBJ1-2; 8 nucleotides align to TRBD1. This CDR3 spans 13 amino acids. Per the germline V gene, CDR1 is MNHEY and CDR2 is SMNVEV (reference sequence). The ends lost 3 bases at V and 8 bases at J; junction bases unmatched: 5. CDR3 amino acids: CASSFRGQVGYTF. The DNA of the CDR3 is TGTGCCAGCAGTTTCAGGGGGCAGGTGGGCTACACCTTC.

CDR3 sequence (DNA): TGTGCCAGCAGTTCTGGACTCGGGGAGCTGTTTTTT. Protein sequence: CASSSGLGELFF. This chain joins TRBV6-6 and TRBJ2-2; TRBD2 is a possible D gene (5 bases). Germline V gene sequence: CDR1 MNHNY, CDR2 SVGAGI (reference sequence). Trimming stripped 4 bases from V and 7 bases from J, with 7 bases between. The CDR3 has 12 amino acids.

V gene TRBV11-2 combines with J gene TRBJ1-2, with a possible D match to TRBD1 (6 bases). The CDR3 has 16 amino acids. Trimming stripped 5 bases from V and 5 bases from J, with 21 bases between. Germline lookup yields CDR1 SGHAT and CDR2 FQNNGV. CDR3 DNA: TGTGCCAGCAGCGAAAAGACAGGCCCGATACAGTATGGCTACACCTTC. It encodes CASSEKTGPIQYGYTF.

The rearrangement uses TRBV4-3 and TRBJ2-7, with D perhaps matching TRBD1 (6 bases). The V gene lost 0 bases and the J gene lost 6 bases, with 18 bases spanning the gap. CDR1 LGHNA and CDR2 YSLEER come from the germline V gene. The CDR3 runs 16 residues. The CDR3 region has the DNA TGCGCCAGCAGCCAAGAAGCCGCTCTTGGGGGCGGCGAGCAGTACTTC. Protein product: CASSQEAALGGGEQYF.

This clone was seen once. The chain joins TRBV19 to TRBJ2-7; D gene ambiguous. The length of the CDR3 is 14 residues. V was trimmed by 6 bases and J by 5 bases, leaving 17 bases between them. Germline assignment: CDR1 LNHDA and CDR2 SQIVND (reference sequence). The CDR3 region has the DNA TGTGCCAGTAGCCGGTCAAGTCGTTCAAACGAGCAGTACTTC. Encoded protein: CASSRSSRSNEQYF.

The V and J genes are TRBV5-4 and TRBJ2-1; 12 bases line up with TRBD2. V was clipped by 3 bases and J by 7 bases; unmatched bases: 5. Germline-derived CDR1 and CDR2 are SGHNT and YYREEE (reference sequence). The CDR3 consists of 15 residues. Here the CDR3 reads CASSSTSGSWNEQFF. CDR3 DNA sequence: TGTGCCAGCAGCTCGACTAGCGGGAGCTGGAATGAGCAGTTCTTC.

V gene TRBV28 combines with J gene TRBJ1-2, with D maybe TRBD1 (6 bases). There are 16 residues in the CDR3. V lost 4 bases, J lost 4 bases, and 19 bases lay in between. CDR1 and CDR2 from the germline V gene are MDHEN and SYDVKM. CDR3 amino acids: CASSSTHLPTGYGYTF. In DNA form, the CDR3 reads TGTGCCAGCAGTTCTACCCATCTCCCGACAGGCTATGGCTACACCTTC.

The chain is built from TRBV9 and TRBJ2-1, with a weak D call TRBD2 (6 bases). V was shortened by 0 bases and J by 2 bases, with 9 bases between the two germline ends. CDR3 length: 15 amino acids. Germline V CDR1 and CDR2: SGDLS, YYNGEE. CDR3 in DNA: TGTGCCAGCAGCGTAGCGGGGACTCCCTACAATGAGCAGTTCTTC. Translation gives CASSVAGTPYNEQFF.

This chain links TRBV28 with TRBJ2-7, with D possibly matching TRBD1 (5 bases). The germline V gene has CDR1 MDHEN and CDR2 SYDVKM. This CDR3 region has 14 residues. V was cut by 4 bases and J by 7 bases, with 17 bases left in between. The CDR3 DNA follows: TGTGCCAGCAGTTCCCCCGGCAGGGTGATAGAGCAGTACTTC. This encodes CASSSPGRVIEQYF.

CDR3 region: CASRPAVFNQPQHF. CDR3 coding DNA: TGTGCCAGCAGACCCGCGGTATTTAATCAGCCCCAGCATTTT. The chain joins TRBV2 to TRBJ1-5, with unresolved D. Trimming took 6 bases from V and 4 from J, leaving 13 bases between them. From germline, CDR1 is SNHLY and CDR2 FYNNEI. CDR3 length: 14 residues.

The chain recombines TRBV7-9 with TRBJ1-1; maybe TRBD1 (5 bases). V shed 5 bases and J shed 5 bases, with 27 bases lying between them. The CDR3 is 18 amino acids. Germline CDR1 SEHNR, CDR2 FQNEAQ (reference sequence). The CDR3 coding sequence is TGTGCCAGCAGCCTCACGGGGGAGATGGTGGGGAAAAGGACTGAAGCTTTCTTT. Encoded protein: CASSLTGEMVGKRTEAFF.

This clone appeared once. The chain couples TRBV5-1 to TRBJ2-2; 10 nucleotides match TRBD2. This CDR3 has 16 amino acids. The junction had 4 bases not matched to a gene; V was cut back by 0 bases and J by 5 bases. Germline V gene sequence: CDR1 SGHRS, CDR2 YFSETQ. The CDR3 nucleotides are TGCGCCAGCAGCTTGGTAGCGGGGGGATTTACCGGGGAGCTGTTTTTT. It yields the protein CASSLVAGGFTGELFF.

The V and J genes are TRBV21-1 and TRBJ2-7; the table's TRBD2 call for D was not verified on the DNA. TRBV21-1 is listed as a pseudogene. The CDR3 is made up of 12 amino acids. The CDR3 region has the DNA TGTGCCAGCAGCCCCCTACCCTACGAGCAGTACTTC. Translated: CASSPLPYEQYF.

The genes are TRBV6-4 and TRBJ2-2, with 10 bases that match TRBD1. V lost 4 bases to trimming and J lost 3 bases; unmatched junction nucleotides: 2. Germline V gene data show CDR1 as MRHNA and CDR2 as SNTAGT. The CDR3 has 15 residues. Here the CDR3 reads CASSVGQGDTGELFF. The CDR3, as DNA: TGTGCCAGCAGTGTTGGACAGGGGGACACCGGGGAGCTGTTTTTT.

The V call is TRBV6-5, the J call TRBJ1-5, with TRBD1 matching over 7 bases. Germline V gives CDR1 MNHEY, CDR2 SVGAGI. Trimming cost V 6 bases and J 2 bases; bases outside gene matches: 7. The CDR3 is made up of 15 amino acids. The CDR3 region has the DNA TGTGCCAGCAGACGCGGGACAGCGGGCAATCAGCCCCAGCATTTT. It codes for CASRRGTAGNQPQHF.

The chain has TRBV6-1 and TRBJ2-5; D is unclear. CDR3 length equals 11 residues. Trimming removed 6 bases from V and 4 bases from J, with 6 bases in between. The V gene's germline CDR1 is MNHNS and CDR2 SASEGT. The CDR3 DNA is TGTGCCAGCAGGGCCTTAGAGACCCAGTACTTC. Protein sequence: CASRALETQYF.

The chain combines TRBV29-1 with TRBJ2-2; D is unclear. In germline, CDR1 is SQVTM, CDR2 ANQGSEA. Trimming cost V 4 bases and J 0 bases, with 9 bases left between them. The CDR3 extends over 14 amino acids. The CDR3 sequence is CSVGDGTNTGELFF. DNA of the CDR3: TGCAGCGTTGGAGACGGTACGAACACCGGGGAGCTGTTTTTT.

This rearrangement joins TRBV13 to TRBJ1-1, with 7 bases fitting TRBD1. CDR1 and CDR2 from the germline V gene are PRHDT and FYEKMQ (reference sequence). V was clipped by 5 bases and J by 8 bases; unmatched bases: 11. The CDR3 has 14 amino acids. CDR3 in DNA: TGTGCCAGCAGCCAGGATGAACAGGGGCTCGAAGCTTTCTTT. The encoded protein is CASSQDEQGLEAFF.

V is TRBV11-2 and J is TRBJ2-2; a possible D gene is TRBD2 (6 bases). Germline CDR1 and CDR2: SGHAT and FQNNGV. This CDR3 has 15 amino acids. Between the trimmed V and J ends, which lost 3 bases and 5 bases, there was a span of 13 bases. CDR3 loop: CASSLTSGGTGELFF. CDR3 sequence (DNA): TGTGCCAGCAGCTTGACTAGTGGGGGGACCGGGGAGCTGTTTTTT.

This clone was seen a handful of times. DNA of the CDR3: TGTGCCAGCACCCAGGAGGGGCCGGGGCTCTATGGCTACACCTTC. The encoded protein is CASTQEGPGLYGYTF. The V gene is TRBV11-2, the J gene TRBJ1-2; D is perhaps TRBD1 (5 bases). The CDR3 length is 15 residues. Trimming took 7 bases from V and 4 from J, leaving 19 bases between them. Per germline, CDR1 SGHAT and CDR2 FQNNGV. Together with reference TRBV11-2 and TRBJ1-2, the CDR3 gives the full variable domain: EAGVAQSPRYKIIEKRQSVAFWCNPISGHATLYWYQQILGQGPKLLIQFQNNGVVDDSQLPKDRFSAERLKGVDSTLKIQPAKLEDSAVYLCASTQEGPGLYGYTFGSGTRLTVV.

The CDR3 DNA follows: TGTGCCAGCAGTTTCCCCCGACAGGGGGCGCGTTTTTATAATGGCTACACCTTC. This sequence encodes CASSFPRQGARFYNGYTF. This sequence joins TRBV28 and TRBJ1-2, with 10 bases matching TRBD1. Germline V gene lookup returns CDR1 MDHEN and CDR2 SYDVKM. CDR3 size: 18 residues. V lost 3 bases, J lost 6 bases, and 16 bases stayed unmatched.

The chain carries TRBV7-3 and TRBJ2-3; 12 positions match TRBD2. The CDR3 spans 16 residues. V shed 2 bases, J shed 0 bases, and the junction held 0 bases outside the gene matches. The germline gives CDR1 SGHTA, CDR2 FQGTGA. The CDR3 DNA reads TGTGCCAGCAGCTTAGGACTAGCGGGAAGCACAGATACGCAGTATTTT. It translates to CASSLGLAGSTDTQYF.

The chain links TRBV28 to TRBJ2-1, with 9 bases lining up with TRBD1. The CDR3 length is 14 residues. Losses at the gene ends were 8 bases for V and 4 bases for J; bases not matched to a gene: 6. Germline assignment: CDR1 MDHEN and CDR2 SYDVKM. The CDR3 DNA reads TGTGCCAGCGCACGGACAGGGGAATACAATGAGCAGTTCTTC. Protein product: CASARTGEYNEQFF.

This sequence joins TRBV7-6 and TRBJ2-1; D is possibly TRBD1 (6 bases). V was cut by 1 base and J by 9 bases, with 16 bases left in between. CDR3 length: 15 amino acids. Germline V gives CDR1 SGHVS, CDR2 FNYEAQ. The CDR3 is CASSLGGGRGIEQFF. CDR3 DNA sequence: TGTGCCAGCAGCTTAGGGGGCGGTAGGGGGATTGAGCAGTTCTTC.

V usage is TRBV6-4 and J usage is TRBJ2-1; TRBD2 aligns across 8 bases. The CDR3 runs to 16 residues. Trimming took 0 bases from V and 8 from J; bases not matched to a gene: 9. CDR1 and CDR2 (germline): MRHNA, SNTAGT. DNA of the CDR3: TGTGCCAGCAGTGACTCATCAGCCAGCGGGAGCCATGAGCAGTTCTTC. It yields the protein CASSDSSASGSHEQFF.

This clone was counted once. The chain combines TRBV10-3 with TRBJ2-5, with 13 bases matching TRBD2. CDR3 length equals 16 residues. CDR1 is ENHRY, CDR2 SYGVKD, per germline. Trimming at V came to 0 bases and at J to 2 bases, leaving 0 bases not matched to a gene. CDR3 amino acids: CAISESTSGGQETQYF. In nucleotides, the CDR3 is TGTGCCATCAGTGAGTCGACTAGCGGGGGGCAAGAGACCCAGTACTTC.

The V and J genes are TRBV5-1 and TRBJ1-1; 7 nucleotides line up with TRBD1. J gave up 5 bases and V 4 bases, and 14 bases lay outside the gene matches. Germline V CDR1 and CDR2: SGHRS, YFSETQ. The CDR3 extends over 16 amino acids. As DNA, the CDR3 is TGCGCCAGCAGCGGACCGGGACAGACGAGGGGTACTGAAGCTTTCTTT. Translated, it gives CASSGPGQTRGTEAFF. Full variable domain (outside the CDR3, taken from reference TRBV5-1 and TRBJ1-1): KAGVTQTPRYLIKTRGQQVTLSCSPISGHRSVSWYQQTPGQGLQFLFEYFSETQRNKGNFPGRFSGRQFSNSRSEMNVSTLELGDSALYLCASSGPGQTRGTEAFFGQGTRLTVV.